Listed below are T cell receptor beta chains from one sample, sequenced in a study of blood T cell repertoires in COVID-19. The table came from immunoSEQ multiplex PCR; TCRdb's copy has only in-frame clones and leaves some out. The profile shows 250,000 to 300,000 clones, 84% of them singletons. Sequencing was carried out using PBMCs or T cells enriched from blood (not recorded which). The origin of the receptors is a man aged 25-45 years with acute COVID-19. The CDR3 runs from the conserved cysteine through the conserved F or W. A D gene is named only where the DNA matches it firmly. Clone sizes are given selectively: once, few, many, or a class where the clone is expanded.

TRBJ1-1	.	TRBV16	.	TGTGCCAGCAGTCCTAACACTGAAGCTTTCTTT	CASSPNTEAFF
TRBJ2-1	.	TRBV29-1	.	TGCAGCGTTGATCAACGACCGGGAGCCAAGCAGTTCTTC	CSVDQRPGAKQFF
TRBJ1-4	.	TRBV2	.	TGTGCCAGCAGTATATCCAGTTGGGAAAAACTGTTTTTT	CASSISSWEKLFF
TRBJ2-1	.	TRBV4-1	TRBD2	TGCGCCAGCAGCCAAGATTCGAGCGGGGATGCTGAGCAGTTCTTC	CASSQDSSGDAEQFF
TRBJ2-1	few	TRBV30	.	TGTGCCTGGGTAGAATACAATGAGCAGTTCTTC	CAWVEYNEQFF
TRBJ1-2	once	TRBV11-3	.	TGTGCCGGGCCGACGGTGAACTATGGCTACACCTTC	CAGPTVNYGYTF
TRBJ2-1	.	TRBV6-5	.	TGTGCCAGCAGCGCCGGGGGGCCCGGAGAGCAGTTCTTC	CASSAGGPGEQFF
TRBJ2-5	.	TRBV4-1	TRBD2	TGCGCCAGCAGCCAAGATCGCCTAGCGGGGGCGAAAGAGACCCAGTACTTC	CASSQDRLAGAKETQYF
TRBJ1-5	.	TRBV15	.	TGTGCCACCAGCAGAGATCAGGGGACACCGAGGGCCAAGCCCCAGCATTTT	CATSRDQGTPRAKPQHF
TRBJ1-4	.	TRBV28	.	TGTGCCAGTCGGAGAACAGGGCGTGAAAAACTGTTTTTT	CASRRTGREKLFF
TRBJ2-1	.	TRBV4-1	TRBD2	TGCGCCAGCAGCCCCGGGTTAGCGGGATACAATGAGCAGTTCTTC	CASSPGLAGYNEQFF
TRBJ2-3	.	TRBV24-1	TRBD1	TGTGCCACCAGTGAGACAGGGGATGCAGATACGCAGTATTTT	CATSETGDADTQYF
TRBJ2-1	.	TRBV7-2	TRBD1	TGTGCCAGCAGCTTGCGGGACAGGGCCTACAATGAGCAGTTCTTC	CASSLRDRAYNEQFF
TRBJ1-1	.	TRBV10-3	.	TGTGCCATCAGTGATTATGGAGAACCCGACACTGAAGCTTTCTTT	CAISDYGEPDTEAFF
TRBJ2-5	.	TRBV11-3	.	TGTGCCAGCAGCACTAACTTCCAGCGCGGGTACCAAGAGACCCAGTACTTC	CASSTNFQRGYQETQYF
TRBJ1-3	.	TRBV30	.	TGTGCCTGGAGGCCAGGGCAAAACACCATATATTTT	CAWRPGQNTIYF
TRBJ2-1	.	TRBV4-1	TRBD2	TGCGCCAGCAGCCAAGATGGAGCGGGGCGGAGCTCCTACAATGAGCAGTTCTTC	CASSQDGAGRSSYNEQFF
TRBJ2-1	.	TRBV7-9	TRBD2	TGTGCCAGCAGTTTAGGGCTAGCGGGAAAGGGTGAGCAGTTCTTC	CASSLGLAGKGEQFF
TRBJ2-5	.	TRBV29-1	.	TGCAGCGGATCGCGGTCACAAGAGACCCAGTACTTC	CSGSRSQETQYF
TRBJ1-3	.	TRBV30	.	TGTGCCTGGAGTGAGTCTCCTCAGGCTGGAAACACCATATATTTT	CAWSESPQAGNTIYF
TRBJ2-2	.	TRBV29-1	TRBD1	TGCAGCGTTAGGGGGCCCCGGTTCGCGAACACCGGGGAGCTGTTTTTT	CSVRGPRFANTGELFF
TRBJ1-4	.	TRBV28	TRBD1	TGTGCCAGCAGTCCCGGACAGGGGGCCTTAGAAAAACTGTTTTTT	CASSPGQGALEKLFF
TRBJ1-4	.	TRBV21-1	.	TGTGCCAGCAGCACTCGGGGTGCAACTAATGAAAAACTGTTTTTT	CASSTRGATNEKLFF
TRBJ1-1	.	TRBV30	.	TGTGCCTGGGGCCCGTCTTACACTGAAGCTTTCTTT	CAWGPSYTEAFF
TRBJ2-1	.	TRBV6-2/TRBV6-3	TRBD2	TGTGCCAGCAGCCAAATTCCGACTAGCGGGGGGAATGAGCAGTTCTTC	CASSQIPTSGGNEQFF
TRBJ1-1	.	TRBV27	.	TGTGCCAGCAGTTTAGTTGGCAGGGTAATAGCTGAAGCTTTCTTT	CASSLVGRVIAEAFF
TRBJ1-2	.	TRBV2	.	TGTGCCAGCAGTGGCGGGGATGGCTACACCTTC	CASSGGDGYTF
TRBJ2-3	many	TRBV6-4	TRBD2	TGTGCCAGCAGTGCTTCGGGAGGGGCAGATACGCAGTATTTT	CASSASGGADTQYF
TRBJ1-1	.	TRBV12-3/TRBV12-4	.	TGTGCCAGCAGACTAGCGAACACTGAAGCTTTCTTT	CASRLANTEAFF
TRBJ2-1	.	TRBV5-8	TRBD2	TGTGCCAGCAGCTTTCCTCTAGCGGCCGTTAGGCAGCAGTTCTTC	CASSFPLAAVRQQFF
TRBJ1-2	once	TRBV5-4	.	TGTGCCAGCAGCTTTGAAAAAGGGGGTGGCTACACCTTC	CASSFEKGGGYTF
TRBJ2-2	few	TRBV9	TRBD2	TGTGCCAGCAGCGTGGGACTAGCGGGAAACACCGGGGAGCTGTTTTTT	CASSVGLAGNTGELFF
TRBJ2-2	.	TRBV7-8	.	TGTGCCAGCGGCAAATCTCCGACTCCAGTCGGCGGGGAGCTGTTTTTT	CASGKSPTPVGGELFF
TRBJ1-1	.	TRBV11-3	.	TGTGCCAGCAGCTTAGATCTATTCAACACTGAAGCTTTCTTT	CASSLDLFNTEAFF
TRBJ2-3	once	TRBV19	.	TGTGCCAGTAGTATAGCCCGGGCAGATACGCAGTATTTT	CASSIARADTQYF
TRBJ2-2	.	TRBV20-1	TRBD2	TGCAGTGCTAGTTTGCTCAGCGGGACGAACACCGGGGAGCTGTTTTTT	CSASLLSGTNTGELFF
TRBJ1-2	.	TRBV6-2/TRBV6-3	TRBD1	TGTGCCAGCAGTCCCGGGACAGATGGCTACACCTTC	CASSPGTDGYTF
TRBJ2-3	.	TRBV5-1	TRBD2	TGTGCCAGCACACTCTCCGCATGGCGGGGGACTAGTGGTGATACGCAGTATTTT	CASTLSAWRGTSGDTQYF
TRBJ2-1	.	TRBV4-2	TRBD2	TGTGCCAGCAGCCTGAGTAGCGGGGGGGGTGTCGATGAGCAGTTCTTC	CASSLSSGGGVDEQFF
TRBJ2-3	few	TRBV9	TRBD2	TGTGCCAGCAGTCAGGCTAGCGGGCGCCCTAGCACAGATACGCAGTATTTT	CASSQASGRPSTDTQYF
TRBJ2-1	.	TRBV4-1	TRBD2	TGCGCCAGCAGCCAAGAGGGTAGCGGGAGGGGTCATGAGCAGTTCTTC	CASSQEGSGRGHEQFF
TRBJ1-6	few	TRBV2	.	TGTGCCAGCAGTGACGGGGGGGCACCCCTCCACTTT	CASSDGGAPLHF
TRBJ2-2	.	TRBV18	.	TGTGCCAGCTCAATTCGACAGATAAACACCGGGGAGCTGTTTTTT	CASSIRQINTGELFF
TRBJ1-1	once	TRBV15	TRBD1	TGTGCCACCAGCAGAGAGCCCAGGGCAGGGGGCACTGAAGCTTTCTTT	CATSREPRAGGTEAFF
TRBJ1-2	.	TRBV9	TRBD1	TGTGCCAGCAGCGCCGGACAGGGAGCAGGTGGCTACACCTTC	CASSAGQGAGGYTF
TRBJ2-3	once	TRBV5-1	TRBD2	TGTGCCAGCAGCACCCAACTAGCGGGAGGGGTTGATACGCAGTATTTT	CASSTQLAGGVDTQYF
TRBJ1-1	.	TRBV28	TRBD1	TGTGCCACCAACACGGGGACAGTTGCTTTCTTT	CATNTGTVAFF
TRBJ2-2	.	TRBV6-5	TRBD1	TGTGCCACCCGGACAGGGGGCCCCGGGGAGCTGTTTTTT	CATRTGGPGELFF
TRBJ1-1	.	TRBV30	TRBD1	TGTGCCGGGAACAGGGGAAGGACTGAAGCTTTCTTT	CAGNRGRTEAFF
TRBJ1-1	.	TRBV7-2	.	TGTGCCAGCAGCTTAGCGGGGGGGGTGAACACTGAAGCTTTCTTT	CASSLAGGVNTEAFF
TRBJ2-1	.	TRBV11-3	TRBD2	TGTGCCAGCGTTGGGACTAGCGGGAGGTTGACGAATGAGCAGTTCTTC	CASVGTSGRLTNEQFF
TRBJ2-6	.	TRBV10-1	TRBD1	TGCGCCAGCAAGGGAGAGTTGCGGACAGGGGGATCTGGGGCCAACGTCCTGACTTTC	CASKGELRTGGSGANVLTF
TRBJ1-3	.	TRBV7-2	.	TGTGCCAGCAGCTTCGGGGGATTCCTCTCTGGAAACACCATATATTTT	CASSFGGFLSGNTIYF
TRBJ2-2	.	TRBV5-1	.	TGTGCCAGCAGTCTGTCCAGGGTCACCGGGGAGCTGTTTTTT	CASSLSRVTGELFF